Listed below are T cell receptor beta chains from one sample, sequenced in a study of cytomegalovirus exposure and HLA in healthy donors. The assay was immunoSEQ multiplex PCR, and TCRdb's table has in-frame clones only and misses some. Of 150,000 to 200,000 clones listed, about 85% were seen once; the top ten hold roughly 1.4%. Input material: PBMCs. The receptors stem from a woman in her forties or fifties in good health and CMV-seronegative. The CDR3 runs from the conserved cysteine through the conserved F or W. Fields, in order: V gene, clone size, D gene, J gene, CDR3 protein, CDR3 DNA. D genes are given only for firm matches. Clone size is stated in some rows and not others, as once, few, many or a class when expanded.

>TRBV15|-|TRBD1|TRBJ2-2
CATSRSQLTGFAGELFF
TGTGCCACCAGCAGATCCCAGCTGACAGGGTTCGCCGGGGAGCTGTTTTTT
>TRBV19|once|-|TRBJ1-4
CASRRRTSTNEKLFF
TGTGCCAGTCGGCGAAGGACATCAACTAATGAAAAACTGTTTTTT
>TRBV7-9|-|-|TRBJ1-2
CASSTRDSTFGGGYTF
TGTGCCAGCAGCACCCGGGACTCCACTTTCGGAGGGGGCTACACCTTC
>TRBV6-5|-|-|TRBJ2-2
CASSPYTGELFF
TGTGCCAGCAGTCCCTACACCGGGGAGCTGTTTTTT
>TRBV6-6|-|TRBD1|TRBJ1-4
CASRGTGVYEKLFF
TGTGCCAGCAGAGGGACAGGCGTATATGAAAAACTGTTTTTT
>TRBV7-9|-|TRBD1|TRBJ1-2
CASSDTGGSDYGYTF
TGTGCCAGCAGCGATACAGGGGGCTCAGACTATGGCTACACCTTC
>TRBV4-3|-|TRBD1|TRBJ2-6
CASSQDFGTAGANVLTF
TGCGCCAGCAGCCAAGATTTCGGGACAGCTGGGGCCAACGTCCTGACTTTC
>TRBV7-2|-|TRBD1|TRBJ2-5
CASSLGTGMGQETQYF
TGTGCCAGCAGCTTAGGGACAGGGATGGGGCAAGAGACCCAGTACTTC
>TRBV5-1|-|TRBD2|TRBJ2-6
CASSGGTGGFSGANVLTF
TGCGCCAGCAGCGGCGGGACGGGGGGGTTCTCTGGGGCCAACGTCCTGACTTTC
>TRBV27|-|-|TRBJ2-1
CASRPTGSGSYNEQFF
TGTGCCAGCCGACCCACCGGAAGCGGGTCCTACAATGAGCAGTTCTTC
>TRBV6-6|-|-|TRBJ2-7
CASGGQTKEQYF
TGTGCCAGCGGGGGCCAAACCAAAGAGCAGTACTTC
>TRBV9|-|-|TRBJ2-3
CASSVKGLFTDTQYF
TGTGCCAGCAGCGTAAAAGGACTTTTCACAGATACGCAGTATTTT
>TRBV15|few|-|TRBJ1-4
CATSRGQMNEKLFF
TGTGCCACCAGCAGAGGGCAGATGAATGAAAAACTGTTTTTT
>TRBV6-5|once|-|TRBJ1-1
CASRPINRDGTEAFF
TGTGCCAGCAGACCGATAAACAGGGATGGCACTGAAGCTTTCTTT
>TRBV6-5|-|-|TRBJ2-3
CASRVGEDTQYF
TGTGCCAGCAGGGTAGGGGAAGATACGCAGTATTTT
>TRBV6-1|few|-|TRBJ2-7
CASSEEDTSSYEQYF
TGTGCCAGCAGTGAAGAAGACACCAGCTCCTACGAGCAGTACTTC
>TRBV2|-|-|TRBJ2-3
CASSPRSDSTDTQYF
TGTGCCAGCAGCCCGAGGAGCGATAGCACAGATACGCAGTATTTT
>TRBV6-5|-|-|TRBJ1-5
CASSYLRVDQPQHF
TGTGCCAGCAGTTACCTCAGGGTGGATCAGCCCCAGCATTTT
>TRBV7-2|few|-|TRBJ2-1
CASSLLREIGPNEQFF
TGTGCCAGCAGCTTACTTCGAGAAATTGGTCCAAATGAGCAGTTCTTC
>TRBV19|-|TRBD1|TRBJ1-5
CASSTGTGNQPQHF
TGTGCCAGTAGTACTGGGACAGGCAATCAGCCCCAGCATTTT
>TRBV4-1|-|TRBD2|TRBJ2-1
CASSRQATSGGAFDHEQFF
TGCGCCAGCAGCCGACAAGCAACCAGCGGGGGGGCCTTTGATCATGAGCAGTTCTTC
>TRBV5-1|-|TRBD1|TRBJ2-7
CASSFRGQGAEQYF
TGCGCCAGCAGCTTCAGGGGACAGGGAGCCGAGCAGTACTTC
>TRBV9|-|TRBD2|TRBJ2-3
CASSVSGGSPDTQYF
TGTGCCAGCAGCGTTAGCGGGGGGTCCCCAGATACGCAGTATTTT
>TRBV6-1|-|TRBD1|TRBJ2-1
CASSGRSGTGAYNEQFF
TGTGCCAGCAGTGGTAGATCCGGGACAGGGGCCTACAATGAGCAGTTCTTC
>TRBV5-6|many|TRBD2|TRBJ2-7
CASSLTGRLAGVNEQYF
TGTGCCAGCAGCTTAACCGGTCGACTAGCGGGAGTGAACGAGCAGTACTTC
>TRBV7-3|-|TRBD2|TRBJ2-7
CASSCKLAGNLNGRDYEQYF
TGTGCCAGCAGCTGTAAACTAGCGGGTAACCTTAACGGCAGGGACTACGAGCAGTACTTC
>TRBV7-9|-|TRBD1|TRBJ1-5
CAGSLGTGRSHNQPQHF
TGTGCCGGCAGCTTGGGGACAGGGAGGTCCCACAATCAGCCCCAGCATTTT
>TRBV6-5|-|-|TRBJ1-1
CASSYNRLNTEAFF
TGTGCCAGCAGTTACAACAGGTTGAACACTGAAGCTTTCTTT
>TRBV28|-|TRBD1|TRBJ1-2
CASSSTRTGSYGYTF
TGTGCCAGCAGTTCTACCCGGACAGGGAGCTATGGCTACACCTTC
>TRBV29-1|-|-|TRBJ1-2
CSAEDTSYGYTF
TGCAGCGCCGAGGACACGAGCTATGGCTACACCTTC
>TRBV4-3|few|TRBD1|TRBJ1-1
CASSHKDRDTEAFF
TGCGCCAGCAGCCATAAGGACAGGGACACTGAAGCTTTCTTT
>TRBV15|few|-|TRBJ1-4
CATSRDPNRVDEKLFF
TGTGCCACCAGCAGAGATCCCAACAGGGTAGATGAAAAACTGTTTTTT
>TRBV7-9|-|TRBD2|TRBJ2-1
CASSFPGTSGIHEQFF
TGTGCCAGCAGCTTTCCCGGGACTAGCGGGATTCATGAGCAGTTCTTC
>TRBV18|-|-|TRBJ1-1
CASSPIMEMNTEAFF
TGTGCCAGCTCCCCTATTATGGAGATGAACACTGAAGCTTTCTTT
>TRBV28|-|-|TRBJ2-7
CASRSGTSYEQYF
TGTGCCAGCAGATCCGGTACTTCCTACGAGCAGTACTTC
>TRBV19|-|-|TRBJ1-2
CASSLPGTGTSYGYTF
TGTGCCAGTAGTTTACCAGGGACTGGGACTTCCTATGGCTACACCTTC
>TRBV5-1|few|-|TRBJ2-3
CASSLASDTQYF
TGCGCCAGCAGCTTGGCCTCAGATACGCAGTATTTT
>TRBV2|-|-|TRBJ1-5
CASSENGGNQPQHF
TGTGCCAGCAGTGAGAACGGGGGCAATCAGCCCCAGCATTTT
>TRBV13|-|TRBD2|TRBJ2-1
CASSRGLALTNEQFF
TGTGCCAGCAGCCGAGGACTAGCGCTAACCAATGAGCAGTTCTTC
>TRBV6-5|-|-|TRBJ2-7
CASSTTGSTYEQYF
TGTGCCAGCAGTACCACAGGGAGTACCTACGAGCAGTACTTC
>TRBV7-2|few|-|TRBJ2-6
CASSFVSGANVLTF
TGTGCCAGCAGCTTCGTCTCTGGGGCCAACGTCCTGACTTTC
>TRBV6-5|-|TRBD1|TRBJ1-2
CASSGRDRVYGYTF
TGTGCCAGCAGTGGCCGGGACAGAGTCTATGGCTACACCTTC
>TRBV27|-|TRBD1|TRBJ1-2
CASSLNGFEGAHHGYTF
TGTGCCAGCAGTTTAAATGGGTTTGAGGGGGCGCATCATGGCTACACCTTC
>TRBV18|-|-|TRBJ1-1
CASSPTTNTEAFF
TGTGCCAGCTCACCCACCACTAACACTGAAGCTTTCTTT
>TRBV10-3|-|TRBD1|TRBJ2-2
CAISELGGQGSNTGELFF
TGTGCCATCAGTGAGCTGGGTGGACAGGGGTCGAACACCGGGGAGCTGTTTTTT
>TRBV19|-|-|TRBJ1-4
CAAGATAIDSGKLFF
TGTGCCGCGGGGGCAACAGCAATCGACTCCGGAAAACTGTTTTTT
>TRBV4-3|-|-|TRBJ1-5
CASRSSQDPGAAETDQPQHF
TGCGCCAGCAGAAGCAGCCAAGACCCAGGGGCAGCTGAAACTGATCAGCCCCAGCATTTT
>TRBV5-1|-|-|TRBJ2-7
CASSPDSFSYEQYF
TGCGCCAGCAGCCCAGACAGCTTCTCCTACGAGCAGTACTTC
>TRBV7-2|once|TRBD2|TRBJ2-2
CASSRLAGGPGELFF
TGTGCCAGCAGCCGACTAGCGGGGGGGCCAGGGGAGCTGTTTTTT
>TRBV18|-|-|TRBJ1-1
CASSTGTEAFF
TGTGCCAGCTCAACTGGCACTGAAGCTTTCTTT
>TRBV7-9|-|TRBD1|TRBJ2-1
CASSPTGLNEQFF
TGTGCCAGCAGCCCGACAGGGTTAAATGAGCAGTTCTTC
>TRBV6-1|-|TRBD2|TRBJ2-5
CASSAGGLGSGGSRQETQYF
TGTGCCAGCAGTGCCGGGGGTTTGGGTTCGGGGGGGAGTCGCCAAGAGACCCAGTACTTC
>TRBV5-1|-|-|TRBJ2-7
CASSLGHPSPYYEQYF
TGCGCCAGCAGCTTGGGACACCCTTCTCCTTACTACGAGCAGTACTTC
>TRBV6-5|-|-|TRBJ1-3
CASSPNIGAGNTIYF
TGTGCCAGCAGCCCTAATATCGGGGCTGGAAACACCATATATTTT
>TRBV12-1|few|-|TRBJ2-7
CASSPGQGYEQYF
TGTGCCAGCAGCCCGGGACAGGGCTACGAGCAGTACTTC